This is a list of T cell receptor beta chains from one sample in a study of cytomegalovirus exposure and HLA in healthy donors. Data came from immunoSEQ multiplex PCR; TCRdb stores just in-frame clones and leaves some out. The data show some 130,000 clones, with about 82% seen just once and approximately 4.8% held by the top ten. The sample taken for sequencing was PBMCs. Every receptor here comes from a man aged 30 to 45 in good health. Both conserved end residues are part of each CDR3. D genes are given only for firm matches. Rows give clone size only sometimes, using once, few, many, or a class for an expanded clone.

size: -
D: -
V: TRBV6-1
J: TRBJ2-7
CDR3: CAVLNYEQYF
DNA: TGTGCCGTCCTAAACTACGAGCAGTACTTC

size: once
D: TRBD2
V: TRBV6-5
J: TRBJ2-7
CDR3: CASSPRTSGTYEQYF
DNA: TGTGCCAGCAGTCCTAGGACTAGCGGTACCTACGAGCAGTACTTC

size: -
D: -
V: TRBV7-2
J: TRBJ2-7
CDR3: CASSPGVVYEQYF
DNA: TGTGCCAGCAGCCCCGGAGTAGTATACGAGCAGTACTTC

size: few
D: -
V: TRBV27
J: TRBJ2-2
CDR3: CASSLAGRELFF
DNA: TGTGCCAGCAGTCTGGCGGGGAGGGAGCTGTTTTTT

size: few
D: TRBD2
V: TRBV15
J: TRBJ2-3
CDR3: CATSPSGSPTDTQYF
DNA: TGTGCCACCAGCCCTAGCGGGAGCCCCACAGATACGCAGTATTTT

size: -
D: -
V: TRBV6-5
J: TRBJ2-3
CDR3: CASRRDSTDTQYF
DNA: TGTGCCAGCAGAAGGGACTCCACAGATACGCAGTATTTT

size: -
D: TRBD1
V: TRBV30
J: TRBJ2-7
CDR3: CAWSYRGVSEQYF
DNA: TGTGCCTGGAGTTACAGGGGTGTCAGCGAGCAGTACTTC

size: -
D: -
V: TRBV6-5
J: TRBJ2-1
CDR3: CASSSGGVGAMNEQFF
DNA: TGTGCCAGCAGTTCGGGTGGCGTGGGTGCAATGAACGAGCAGTTCTTC

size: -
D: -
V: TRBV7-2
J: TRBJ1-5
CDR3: CASSPRDQPQHF
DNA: TGTGCCAGCAGCCCCCGGGATCAGCCCCAGCATTTT

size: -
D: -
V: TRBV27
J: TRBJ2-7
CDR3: CASRAATLDEQYF
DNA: TGTGCCAGCAGGGCGGCGACCCTGGACGAGCAGTACTTC

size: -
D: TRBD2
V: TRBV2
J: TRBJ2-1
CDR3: CATHLSTSSAEQFF
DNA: TGTGCCACCCATTTATCGACTAGCAGCGCTGAGCAGTTCTTC

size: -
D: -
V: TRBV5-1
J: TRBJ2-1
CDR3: CASSSYANWSSYNEQFF
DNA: TGCGCCAGCAGCTCCTACGCAAACTGGAGCTCCTACAATGAGCAGTTCTTC

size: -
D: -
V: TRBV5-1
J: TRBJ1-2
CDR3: CASSLGVAPFGYGYTF
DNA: TGCGCCAGCAGCCTAGGGGTGGCTCCCTTTGGATATGGCTACACCTTC

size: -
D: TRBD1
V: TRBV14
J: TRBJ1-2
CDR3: CASSRTGYGYTF
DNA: TGTGCCAGCAGCAGGACAGGGTATGGCTACACCTTC

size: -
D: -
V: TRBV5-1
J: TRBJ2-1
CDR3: CASSFSAGYEQFF
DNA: TGCGCCAGCAGCTTTTCGGCGGGGTATGAGCAGTTCTTC

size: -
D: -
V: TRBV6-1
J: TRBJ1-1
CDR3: CASSDRPGPEAFF
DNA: TGTGCCAGCAGTGACAGGCCCGGCCCTGAAGCTTTCTTT

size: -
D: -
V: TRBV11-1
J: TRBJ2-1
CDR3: CASSLIFGWSSYNEQFF
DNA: TGTGCCAGCAGCCTTATCTTTGGGTGGAGCTCCTACAATGAGCAGTTCTTC

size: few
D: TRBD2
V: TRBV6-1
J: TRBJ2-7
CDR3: CAISRSGIYEQYF
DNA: TGTGCCATCTCACGTAGCGGGATCTACGAGCAGTACTTC

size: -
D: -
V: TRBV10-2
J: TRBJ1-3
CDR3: CASSETSQVSGNTIYF
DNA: TGCGCCAGCAGTGAGACTAGTCAGGTCTCTGGAAACACCATATATTTT

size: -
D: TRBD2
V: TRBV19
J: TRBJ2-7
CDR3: CASSRTSGYYEQYF
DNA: TGTGCCAGTAGTCGTACTAGCGGGTACTACGAGCAGTACTTC

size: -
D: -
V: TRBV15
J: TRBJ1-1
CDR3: CATSRGGVRGDTEAFF
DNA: TGTGCCACCAGCAGGGGGGGGGTCCGGGGGGACACTGAAGCTTTCTTT

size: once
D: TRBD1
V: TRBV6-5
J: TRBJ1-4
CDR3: CASRSEGAGNEKLFF
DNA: TGTGCCAGCAGGTCGGAGGGGGCAGGTAATGAAAAACTGTTTTTT

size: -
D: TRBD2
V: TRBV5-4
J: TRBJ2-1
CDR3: CASSFGTSGRSYNEQFF
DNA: TGTGCCAGCAGCTTTGGGACTAGCGGGAGGTCTTACAATGAGCAGTTCTTC

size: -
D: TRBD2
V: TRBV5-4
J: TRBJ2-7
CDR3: CASRLAGGRTYEQYF
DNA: TGTGCCAGCAGATTAGCGGGAGGACGGACCTACGAGCAGTACTTC

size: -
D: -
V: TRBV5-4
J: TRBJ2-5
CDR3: CASSLGTLKQETQYF
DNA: TGTGCCAGCAGCCTGGGGACTCTCAAACAAGAGACCCAGTACTTC

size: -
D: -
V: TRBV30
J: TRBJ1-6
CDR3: CAWTLGGAWSPLHF
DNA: TGTGCCTGGACCTTGGGGGGGGCCTGGTCACCCCTCCACTTT

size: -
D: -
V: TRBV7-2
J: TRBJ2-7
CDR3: CASSLNSHYEQYF
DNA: TGTGCCAGCAGCTTAAACAGTCACTACGAGCAGTACTTC

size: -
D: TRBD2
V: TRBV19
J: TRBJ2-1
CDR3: CASSISGHSYNEQFF
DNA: TGTGCCAGTAGTATTAGCGGGCACTCCTACAATGAGCAGTTCTTC

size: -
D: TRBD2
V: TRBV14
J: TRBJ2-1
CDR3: CASSARSGLAGYNEQFF
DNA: TGTGCCAGCAGCGCCCGGTCCGGACTAGCGGGATACAATGAGCAGTTCTTC

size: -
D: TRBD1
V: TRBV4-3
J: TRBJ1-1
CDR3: CASSPDRTPGTEAFF
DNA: TGCGCCAGCAGCCCGGACAGGACCCCGGGCACTGAAGCTTTCTTT

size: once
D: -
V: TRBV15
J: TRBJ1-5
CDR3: CATGGGSNQPQHF
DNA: TGTGCCACGGGCGGAGGGAGTAATCAGCCCCAGCATTTT

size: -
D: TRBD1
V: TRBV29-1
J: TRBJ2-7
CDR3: CSVRQGVNSYEQYF
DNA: TGCAGCGTTAGGCAGGGGGTTAATAGCTACGAGCAGTACTTC

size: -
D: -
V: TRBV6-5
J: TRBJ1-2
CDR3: CASRVNRQNGYTF
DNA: TGTGCCAGCAGGGTAAACAGGCAGAATGGCTACACCTTC